This note documents a single T cell receptor beta chain sequence. The antigen is not known. The data originate from a study of lymphopenia after photon versus proton radiotherapy. Germline assignment: CDR1 KGHSY and CDR2 FQNENV. This CDR3 has 19 amino acids. Trimming removed 2 bases at V and 8 bases at J, with 28 bases between. Study-wide results and limits: Photon-treated patients lost naive T cells and TCR diversity; proton-treated stayed stable.

The data were produced by immunoSEQ multiplex PCR, yet TCRdb's version contains in-frame clones alone and is incomplete. Of roughly 40,000 clones listed, 85% to 90% are singletons. The chain couples TRBV16 to TRBJ2-1, with D perhaps TRBD2 (5 bases). This TCR derives from a woman in her seventies with pancreatic cancer. Some clones in this sample may be carry-over from other donors' samples. This material consisted of peripheral blood, taken from a patient treated with proton-based radiotherapy. The CDR3 sequence is CASSQVGVSVYYDPDEQFF. As DNA, the CDR3 is TGTGCCAGCAGCCAAGTCGGAGTTAGCGTCTATTATGATCCGGATGAGCAGTTCTTC.